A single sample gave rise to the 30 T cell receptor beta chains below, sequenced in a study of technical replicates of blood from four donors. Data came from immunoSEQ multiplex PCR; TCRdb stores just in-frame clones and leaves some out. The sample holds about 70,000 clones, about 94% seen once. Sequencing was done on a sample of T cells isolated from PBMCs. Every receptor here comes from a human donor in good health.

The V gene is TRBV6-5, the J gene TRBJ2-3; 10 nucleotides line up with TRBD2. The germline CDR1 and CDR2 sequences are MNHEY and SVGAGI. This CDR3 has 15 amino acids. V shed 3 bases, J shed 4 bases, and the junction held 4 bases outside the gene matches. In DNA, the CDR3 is TGTGCCAGCAGTTATAGCGGGAGGCATGCAGATACGCAGTATTTT. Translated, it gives CASSYSGRHADTQYF.

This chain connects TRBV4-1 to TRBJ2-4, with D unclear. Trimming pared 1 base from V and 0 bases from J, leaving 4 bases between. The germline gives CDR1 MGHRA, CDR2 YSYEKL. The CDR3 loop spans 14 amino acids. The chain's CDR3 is CASSQALAKNIQYF. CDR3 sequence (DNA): TGCGCCAGCAGCCAAGCCTTAGCCAAAAACATTCAGTACTTC.

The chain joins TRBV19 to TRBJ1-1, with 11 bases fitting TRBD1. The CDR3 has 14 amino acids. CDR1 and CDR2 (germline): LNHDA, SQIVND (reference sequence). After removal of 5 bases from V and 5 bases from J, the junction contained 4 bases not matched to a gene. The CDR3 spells CASSLGTGGTEAFF. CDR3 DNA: TGTGCCAGTAGTTTGGGGACAGGGGGAACTGAAGCTTTCTTT.

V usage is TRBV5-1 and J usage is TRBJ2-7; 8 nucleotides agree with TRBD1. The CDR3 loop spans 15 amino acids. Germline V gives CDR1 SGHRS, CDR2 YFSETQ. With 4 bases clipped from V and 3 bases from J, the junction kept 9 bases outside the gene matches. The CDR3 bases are TGCGCCAGCAGCGCTGCCGGGACAGGTCACTACGAGCAGTACTTC. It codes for CASSAAGTGHYEQYF.

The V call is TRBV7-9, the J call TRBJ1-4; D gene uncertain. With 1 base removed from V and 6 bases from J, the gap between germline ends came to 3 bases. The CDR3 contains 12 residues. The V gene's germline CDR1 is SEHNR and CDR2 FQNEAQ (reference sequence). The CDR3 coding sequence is TGTGCCAGCAGCTTAGGGCATGAAAAACTGTTTTTT. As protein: CASSLGHEKLFF. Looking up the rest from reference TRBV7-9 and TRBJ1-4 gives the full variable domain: DTGVSQNPRHKITKRGQNVTFRCDPISEHNRLYWYRQTLGQGPEFLTYFQNEAQLEKSRLLSDRFSAERPKGSFSTLEIQRTEQGDSAMYLCASSLGHEKLFFGSGTQLSVL.

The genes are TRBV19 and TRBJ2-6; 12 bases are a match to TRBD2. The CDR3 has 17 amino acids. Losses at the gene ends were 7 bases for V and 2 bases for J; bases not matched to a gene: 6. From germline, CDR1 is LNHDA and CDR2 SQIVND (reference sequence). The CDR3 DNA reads TGTGCCAGTATTCTGACTAGCGGGAGAGCTGGGGCCAACGTCCTGACTTTC. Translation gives CASILTSGRAGANVLTF.

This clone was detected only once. The CDR3 bases are TGCGCCAGCAGCCAAGATCAGAGCGGGAGGAGCAATGAGCAGTTCTTC. This translates into CASSQDQSGRSNEQFF. The V call is TRBV4-1, the J call TRBJ2-1; 9 nucleotides match TRBD2. CDR1 MGHRA and CDR2 YSYEKL come from the germline V gene. CDR3 length: 16 residues. Trimming removed 0 bases from V and 6 bases from J; junction bases left unmatched: 6.

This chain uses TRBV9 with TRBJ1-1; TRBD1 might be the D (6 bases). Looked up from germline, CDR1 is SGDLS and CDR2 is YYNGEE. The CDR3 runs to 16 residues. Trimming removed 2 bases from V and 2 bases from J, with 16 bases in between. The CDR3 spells CASSVFGTRENTEAFF. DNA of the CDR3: TGTGCCAGCAGCGTTTTTGGGACACGAGAAAACACTGAAGCTTTCTTT.

CDR3 in amino acids: CASSGFSQGYRNTIYF. As DNA, the CDR3 is TGTGCCAGCAGCGGCTTCTCACAGGGATATAGAAACACCATATATTTT. This chain joins TRBV9 and TRBJ1-3; tentatively, D is TRBD1 (6 bases). CDR3 length: 16 amino acids. Trimming shortened V by 3 bases and J by 5 bases, and 18 bases separated the two germline ends. Looked up from germline, CDR1 is SGDLS and CDR2 is YYNGEE.

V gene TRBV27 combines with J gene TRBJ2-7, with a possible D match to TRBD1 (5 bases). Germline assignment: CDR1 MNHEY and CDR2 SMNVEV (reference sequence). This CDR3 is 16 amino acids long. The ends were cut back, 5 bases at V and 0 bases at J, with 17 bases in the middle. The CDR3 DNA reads TGTGCCAGCAGTCCGTCAGGTGGGGCCCTCTCCTACGAGCAGTACTTC. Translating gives CASSPSGGALSYEQYF.

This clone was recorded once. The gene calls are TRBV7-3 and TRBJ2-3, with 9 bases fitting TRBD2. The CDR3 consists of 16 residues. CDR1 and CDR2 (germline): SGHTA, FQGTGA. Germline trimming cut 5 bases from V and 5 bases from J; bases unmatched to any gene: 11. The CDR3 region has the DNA TGTGCCAGCAGCCATAGGACTAGCGAAGAAGTAGATACGCAGTATTTT. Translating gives CASSHRTSEEVDTQYF.

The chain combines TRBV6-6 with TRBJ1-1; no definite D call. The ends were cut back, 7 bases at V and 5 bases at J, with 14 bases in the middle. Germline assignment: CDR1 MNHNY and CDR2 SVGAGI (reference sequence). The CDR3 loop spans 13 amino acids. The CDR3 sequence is CASTRGSLTEAFF. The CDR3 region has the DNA TGTGCCAGCACAAGAGGGAGTTTAACTGAAGCTTTCTTT.

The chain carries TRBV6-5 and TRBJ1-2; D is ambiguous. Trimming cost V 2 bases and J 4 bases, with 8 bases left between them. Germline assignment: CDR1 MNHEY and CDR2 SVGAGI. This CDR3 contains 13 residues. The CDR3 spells CASSYPPGYGYTF. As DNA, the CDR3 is TGTGCCAGCAGTTACCCCCCCGGCTATGGCTACACCTTC.

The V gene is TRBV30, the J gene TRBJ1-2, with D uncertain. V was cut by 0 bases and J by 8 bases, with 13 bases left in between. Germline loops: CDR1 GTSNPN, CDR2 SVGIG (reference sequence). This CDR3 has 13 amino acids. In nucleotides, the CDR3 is TGTGCCTGGAGTGTAAGGAGGGTGGAGGGCTACACCTTC. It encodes CAWSVRRVEGYTF.

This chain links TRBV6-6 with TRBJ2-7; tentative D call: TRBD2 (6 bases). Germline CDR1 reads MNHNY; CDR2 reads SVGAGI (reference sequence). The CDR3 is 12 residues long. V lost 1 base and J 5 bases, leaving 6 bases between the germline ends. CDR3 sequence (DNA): TGTGCCAGCAGTTACTGGGAGGACGAGCAGTACTTC. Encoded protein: CASSYWEDEQYF.

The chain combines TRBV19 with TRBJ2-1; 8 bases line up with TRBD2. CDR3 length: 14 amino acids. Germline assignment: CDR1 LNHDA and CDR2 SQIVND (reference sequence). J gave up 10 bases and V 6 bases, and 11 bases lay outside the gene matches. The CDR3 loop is CASSTLLAANEQFF. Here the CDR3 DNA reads TGTGCCAGTAGCACCTTACTAGCGGCTAACGAGCAGTTCTTC.

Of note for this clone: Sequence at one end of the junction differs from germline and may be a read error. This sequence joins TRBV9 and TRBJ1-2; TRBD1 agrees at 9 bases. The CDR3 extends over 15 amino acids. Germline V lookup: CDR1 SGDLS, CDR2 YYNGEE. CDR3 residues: CVSSARTGEISGYTF. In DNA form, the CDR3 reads TGTGTCAGCAGCGCGAGGACAGGGGAGATCAGTGGCTACACCTTC. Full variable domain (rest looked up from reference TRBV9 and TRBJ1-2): DSGVTQTPKHLITATGQRVTLRCSPRSGDLSVYWYQQSLDQGLQFLIQYYNGEERAKGNILERFSAQQFPDLHSELNLSSLELGDSALYFCVSSARTGEISGYTFGSGTRLTVV.

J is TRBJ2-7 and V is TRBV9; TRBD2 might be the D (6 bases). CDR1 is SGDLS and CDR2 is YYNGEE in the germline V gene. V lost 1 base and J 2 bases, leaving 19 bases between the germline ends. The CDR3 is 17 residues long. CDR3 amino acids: CASSVNPLDGRAYEQYF. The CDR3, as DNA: TGTGCCAGCAGCGTAAATCCCTTGGACGGGAGAGCCTACGAGCAGTACTTC.

This chain's CDR3 is CAWNNKTGTETQYF. In nucleotides, the CDR3 is TGTGCCTGGAATAACAAGACAGGGACGGAGACCCAGTACTTC. This chain connects TRBV30 to TRBJ2-5, with 7 bases lining up with TRBD1. Germline V gives CDR1 GTSNPN, CDR2 SVGIG (reference sequence). J was trimmed by 5 bases and V by 4 bases; bases with no gene match: 10. The CDR3 is 14 amino acids.

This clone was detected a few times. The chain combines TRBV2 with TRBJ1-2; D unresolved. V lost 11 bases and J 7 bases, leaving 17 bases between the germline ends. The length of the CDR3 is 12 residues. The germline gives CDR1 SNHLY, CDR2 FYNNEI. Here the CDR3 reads CAGRRDFGGYTF. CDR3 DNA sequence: TGTGCCGGGCGGAGGGATTTCGGTGGCTACACCTTC.

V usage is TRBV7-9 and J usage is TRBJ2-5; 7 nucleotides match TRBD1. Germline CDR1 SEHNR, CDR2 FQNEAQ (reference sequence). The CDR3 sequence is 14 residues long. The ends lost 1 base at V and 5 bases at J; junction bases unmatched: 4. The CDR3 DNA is TGTGCCAGCAGCTTAGAGAGGGGGCTGGAGACCCAGTACTTC. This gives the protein CASSLERGLETQYF.

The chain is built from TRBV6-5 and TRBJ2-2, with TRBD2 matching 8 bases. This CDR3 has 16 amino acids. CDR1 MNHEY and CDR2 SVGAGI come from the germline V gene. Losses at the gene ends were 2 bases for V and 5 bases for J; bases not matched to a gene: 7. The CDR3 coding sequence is TGTGCCAGCAGTTACCCGGGACTAGTTTGGACCGGGGAGCTGTTTTTT. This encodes CASSYPGLVWTGELFF.

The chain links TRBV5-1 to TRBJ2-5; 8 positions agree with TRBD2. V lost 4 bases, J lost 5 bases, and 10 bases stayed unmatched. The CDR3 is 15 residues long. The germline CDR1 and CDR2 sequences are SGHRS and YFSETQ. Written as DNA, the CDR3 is TGCGCCAGCAGCCAAAGGAGCGGGAGTCCTGAGACCCAGTACTTC. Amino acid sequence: CASSQRSGSPETQYF.

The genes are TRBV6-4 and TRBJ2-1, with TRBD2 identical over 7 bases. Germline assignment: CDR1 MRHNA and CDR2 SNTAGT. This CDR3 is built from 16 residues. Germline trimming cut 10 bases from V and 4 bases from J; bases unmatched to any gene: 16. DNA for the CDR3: TGTGCCACCTCCCGTTCTAGCGGATACGCTTACAATGAGCAGTTCTTC. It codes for CATSRSSGYAYNEQFF.

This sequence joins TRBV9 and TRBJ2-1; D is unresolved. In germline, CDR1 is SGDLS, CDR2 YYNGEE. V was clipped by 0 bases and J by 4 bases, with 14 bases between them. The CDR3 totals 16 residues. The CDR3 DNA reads TGTGCCAGCAGCGTAGAGTCTAGTCCAAGTTACAATGAGCAGTTCTTC. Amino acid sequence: CASSVESSPSYNEQFF.

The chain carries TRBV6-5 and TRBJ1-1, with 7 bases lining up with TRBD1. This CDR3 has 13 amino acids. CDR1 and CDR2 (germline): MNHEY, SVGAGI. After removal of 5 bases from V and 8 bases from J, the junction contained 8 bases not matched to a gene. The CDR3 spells CASSPRQGLEAFF. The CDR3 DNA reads TGTGCCAGCAGTCCCCGACAGGGCTTAGAAGCTTTCTTT.

The CDR3 DNA reads TGTGCCAGTGGGGGACTAGCGGCCTACAATGAGCAGTTCTTC. It is translated as CASGGLAAYNEQFF. The V call is TRBV19, the J call TRBJ2-1; TRBD2 matches 11 bases. This CDR3 is 14 amino acids long. Germline CDR1 and CDR2: LNHDA and SQIVND (reference sequence). The junction had 2 bases not matched to a gene; V was cut back by 8 bases and J by 2 bases.

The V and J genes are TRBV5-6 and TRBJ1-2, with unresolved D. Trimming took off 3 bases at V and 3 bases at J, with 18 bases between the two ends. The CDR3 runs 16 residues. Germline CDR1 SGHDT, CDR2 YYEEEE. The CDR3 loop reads CASSWAGIGNDYGYTF. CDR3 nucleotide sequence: TGTGCCAGCAGCTGGGCCGGGATCGGTAATGACTATGGCTACACCTTC.

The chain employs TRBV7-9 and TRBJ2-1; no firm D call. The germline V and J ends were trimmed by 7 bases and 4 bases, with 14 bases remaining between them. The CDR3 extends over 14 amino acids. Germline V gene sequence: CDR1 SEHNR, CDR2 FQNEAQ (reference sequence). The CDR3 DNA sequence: TGTGCCAGCATCCCTGGAGACCTATACAATGAGCAGTTCTTC. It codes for CASIPGDLYNEQFF.

CDR3 in amino acids: CASSELTENTEAFF. CDR3 in DNA: TGCGCCAGCAGTGAGTTGACAGAGAACACTGAAGCTTTCTTT. The chain is built from TRBV5-1 and TRBJ1-1; a weak D match, TRBD1 (5 bases). Germline V lookup: CDR1 SGHRS, CDR2 YFSETQ. The CDR3 sequence is 14 residues long. Trimming left V 5 bases short and J 1 base short, with 12 bases between.